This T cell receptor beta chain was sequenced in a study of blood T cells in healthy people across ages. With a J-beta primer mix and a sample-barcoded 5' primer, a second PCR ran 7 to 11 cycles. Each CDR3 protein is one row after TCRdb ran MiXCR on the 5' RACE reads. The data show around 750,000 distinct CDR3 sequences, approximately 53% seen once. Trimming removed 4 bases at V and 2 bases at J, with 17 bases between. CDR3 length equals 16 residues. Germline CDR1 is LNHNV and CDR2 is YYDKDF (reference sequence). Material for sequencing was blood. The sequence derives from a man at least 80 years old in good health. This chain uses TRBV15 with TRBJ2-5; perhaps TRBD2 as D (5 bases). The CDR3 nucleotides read TGTGCCACCAGCATGGGTAGCGCCCTTGGTCAAGAGACCCAGTACTTC. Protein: CATSMGSALGQETQYF.